Listed below are T cell receptor beta chains from one sample, sequenced in a study of cytomegalovirus exposure and HLA in healthy donors. The repertoire was sequenced with immunoSEQ multiplex PCR; TCRdb's copy has only in-frame clones and lacks some. The sample carries about 47,000 clones, more than 85% recorded once. The sample consisted of PBMCs. Every receptor here comes from a man between 18 and 29 years old in good health and CMV-seronegative. Each CDR3 is given with its conserved first and last residue. A D gene is named only where the DNA matches it firmly. Size is stated for part of the rows, as once, few or many counts, or as a class when the clone is expanded.

TRBJ1-2 . . TRBV9 TGTGCCAGCAGCGTATTTTCGGGAGGCGCCGGCTATGGCTACACCTTC CASSVFSGGAGYGYTF
TRBJ1-2 . . TRBV6-1 TGTGCCCACAAGGGCAGGGGAGCCGATGGCTACACCTTC CAHKGRGADGYTF
TRBJ2-7 . . TRBV5-1 TGCGCCAGCAGCTTGGTGGCAACAGATCGGTGGGACGAGCAGTACTTC CASSLVATDRWDEQYF
TRBJ1-3 . . TRBV4-1 TGCGCCAGCAGCCAAGAGGCGGGCGGAGGGCATGGAAACACCATATATTTT CASSQEAGGGHGNTIYF
TRBJ2-5 . TRBD1 TRBV18 TGTGCCAGCTCACGACAGGGGGCGACACAAGAGACCCAGTACTTC CASSRQGATQETQYF
TRBJ2-1 . TRBD2 TRBV5-4 TGTGCCAGCAGCCAAAGCGGGGAGCCCTACAATGAGCAGTTCTTC CASSQSGEPYNEQFF
TRBJ2-3 once TRBD2 TRBV5-1 TGCGCCAGCAGTCTTACCCTACTAGCGGGAGTGACAGATACGCAGTATTTT CASSLTLLAGVTDTQYF
TRBJ2-5 once TRBD1 TRBV7-6 TGTGCCAGCAGCCTCGGACAGGGACAAGAGACCCAGTACTTC CASSLGQGQETQYF
TRBJ2-7 . TRBD1 TRBV7-2 TGTGCCAGCAGCTTCAGGGACAGGGACAGCGAGCAGTACTTC CASSFRDRDSEQYF
TRBJ2-1 . TRBD2 TRBV4-1 TGCGCCAGCAGCCAGAACGGACTAGCGGGTTACAATGAGCAGTTCTTC CASSQNGLAGYNEQFF
TRBJ2-5 . TRBD2 TRBV15 TGTGCCACCAGCAGAGAACGGCGGGGGGGACTTGGCCAGTACTTC CATSRERRGGLGQYF
TRBJ2-1 . TRBD1 TRBV29-1 TGCAGCGGGTCCCGGGACAGGTACAATGAGCAGTTCTTC CSGSRDRYNEQFF
TRBJ2-7 . TRBD1 TRBV5-1 TGCGCCAGCAGCTTGGGTTTGGGACAGGGGTACGAGCAGTACTTC CASSLGLGQGYEQYF
TRBJ2-3 . TRBD2 TRBV7-9 TGTGCCAGCAGTTCCTTAGCGGGAGGGGATACGCAGTATTTT CASSSLAGGDTQYF
TRBJ2-1 . TRBD2 TRBV5-4 TGTGCCAGCAGCTGGGGGGGACTAGCGGGAGGCAGCTCCTACAATGAGCAGTTCTTC CASSWGGLAGGSSYNEQFF
TRBJ2-1 . . TRBV5-4 TGTGCCAGCAGACCCCAGCGGATAACCTACAATGAGCAGTTCTTC CASRPQRITYNEQFF
TRBJ2-7 . . TRBV28 TGTGCCAGCAGCCGGGAACTACCTTCGGGGGAGCAGTACTTC CASSRELPSGEQYF
TRBJ2-1 . . TRBV7-3 TGTGCCAGCAGCCCGGGCCAGGGTGGTTTCGATGAGCAGTTCTTC CASSPGQGGFDEQFF
TRBJ2-5 . TRBD1 TRBV7-9 TGTGCCAGCAGACCTCGACAGGGTCAAGAGACCCAGTACTTC CASRPRQGQETQYF
TRBJ1-1 . . TRBV4-3 TGCGCCAGCAGCCATGAAACAGGGGAAGCTTTCTTT CASSHETGEAFF
TRBJ2-3 once TRBD1 TRBV9 TGTGCCAGCAGCTTGCGACAGGGAGTCCCAGATACGCAGTATTTT CASSLRQGVPDTQYF
TRBJ1-1 . . TRBV6-6 TGTGCCAGCAGTTACTCGTCAGGGGCGGGCACTGAAGCTTTCTTT CASSYSSGAGTEAFF
TRBJ2-7 . . TRBV6-5 TGTGCCAGCAGTATACCGGGTCCCCCCTACGAGCAGTACTTC CASSIPGPPYEQYF
TRBJ1-4 . TRBD1 TRBV7-9 TGTGCCAGCAGCCGGACAGGGATACGGGAAAAACTGTTTTTT CASSRTGIREKLFF
TRBJ2-1 . TRBD1 TRBV7-2 TGTGCCAGCAGCTTTCCGGGACAGGGCCGAGATGAGCAGTTCTTC CASSFPGQGRDEQFF
TRBJ1-5 . TRBD1 TRBV2 TGTGCCAGCACCTTCAGGGGCGGACAGGGGGCCGGCAATCAGCCCCAGCATTTT CASTFRGGQGAGNQPQHF
TRBJ2-1 . TRBD2 TRBV28 TGTGCCAGCAGCGGGACTAGCGGGGGTTACAATGAGCAGTTCTTC CASSGTSGGYNEQFF
TRBJ1-2 once TRBD1 TRBV19 TGTGCCACCCACAGGGGTCGGACCTTC CATHRGRTF
TRBJ1-3 . TRBD1 TRBV12-5 TGTGCTAGTGGTCAACCCGGGACAGGGGAAGGAAACACCATATATTTT CASGQPGTGEGNTIYF
TRBJ2-3 . TRBD1 TRBV5-1 TGCGCCAGCAGCTTGGTGGGACAGGGGAGCACAGATACGCAGTATTTT CASSLVGQGSTDTQYF
TRBJ2-1 . TRBD2 TRBV4-1 TGCGCCAGCAGCCATTGGACTAGCGAGGATGAGCAGTTCTTC CASSHWTSEDEQFF
TRBJ2-3 once TRBD2 TRBV5-1 TGCGCCAGCAGCTTGACGCCTAGCGGGAGGGGCACAGATACGCAGTATTTT CASSLTPSGRGTDTQYF
TRBJ2-7 . . TRBV20-1 TGCAGTGCTCAGTCCTACGAGCAGTACTTC CSAQSYEQYF
TRBJ2-7 . TRBD1 TRBV7-6 TGTGCCAGCAGCCCCCCGGGACAGGGGTCCGAGCAGTACTTC CASSPPGQGSEQYF
TRBJ2-6 once . TRBV18 TGTGCCAGCTCACCGGGACTGAGCTCTGGGGCCAACGTCCTGACTTTC CASSPGLSSGANVLTF
TRBJ1-5 . TRBD1 TRBV7-8 TGTGCCAGCAGGGCCGGGACAGGGAGCGGGCAGCCCCAGCATTTT CASRAGTGSGQPQHF
TRBJ2-5 once . TRBV5-1 TGCGCCAGCAGCTTAATTTCCAGCGTGGAGGAGACCCAGTACTTC CASSLISSVEETQYF
TRBJ2-1 . . TRBV5-1 TGCGCCAGCAGCTTGATGGCTAGCGCCAACAATGAGCAGTTCTTC CASSLMASANNEQFF
TRBJ2-2 . . TRBV7-6 TGTGCCAGCAGAGGGGGGGGCGCAAGGTACACCGGGGAGCTGTTTTTT CASRGGGARYTGELFF
TRBJ2-7 . . TRBV4-1 TGCGCCAGCAGCCAAGCACCGTCGGCGGGGACGCCTCACGAGCAGTACTTC CASSQAPSAGTPHEQYF
TRBJ2-5 . . TRBV10-3 TGTGCCATCAGTGAGTCATCGACCGGAGGAAATATCGAGTCCCAGTACTTC CAISESSTGGNIESQYF
TRBJ2-7 . TRBD2 TRBV29-1 TGCAGCGTTGAAGGCTCTAGCGGGGCGAGCTCCTACGAGCAGTACTTC CSVEGSSGASSYEQYF
TRBJ2-3 . TRBD1 TRBV7-6 TGTGCCAGCAGCTTAGGCCAGGGGGCTTACACAGATACGCAGTATTTT CASSLGQGAYTDTQYF
TRBJ2-3 . . TRBV18 TGTGCCAGCTCAATACAGGGTCAGAGCACAGATACGCAGTATTTT CASSIQGQSTDTQYF
TRBJ2-3 . . TRBV5-1 TGCGCCAGCAGCTTGGCCTGGCGGGACGGCACAGATACGCAGTATTTT CASSLAWRDGTDTQYF
TRBJ2-1 . . TRBV2 TGTGCCAGCAGCCCAGACAGCGATGAGCAGTTCTTC CASSPDSDEQFF
TRBJ1-1 once TRBD1 TRBV10-3 TGTGCCATCATGGGGACAGGGGGCTTGGGAGCTTTCTTT CAIMGTGGLGAFF
TRBJ1-1 once . TRBV28 TGTGCCACCTTGAAACAGGGAAGGACTGAAGCTTTCTTT CATLKQGRTEAFF
TRBJ2-3 . TRBD2 TRBV27 TGTGCCAGCAGGACACTAGCGGGAGTTGCAGATACGCAGTATTTT CASRTLAGVADTQYF
TRBJ2-5 . TRBD2 TRBV6-1 TGTGCCAGCAGTGAATCCCGACTAGCGGGGGGGCGCCAAGAGACCCAGTACTTC CASSESRLAGGRQETQYF
TRBJ2-7 . . TRBV5-6 TGTGCCAGTTCGGACAGCTACGAGCAGTACTTC CASSDSYEQYF
TRBJ2-1 . . TRBV29-1 TGCAGCGTTGAACCGCCAAGCGGAACCTACAATGAGCAGTTCTTC CSVEPPSGTYNEQFF